Presented here are 23 T cell receptor beta chains from one specimen sequenced in a study of human T cells and chemical hapten exposure. Time point reported: patch test 2, 6 weeks after DPC sensitization. Treatment defined: therapeutic diphenylcyclopropenone sensitization with weekly scalp DPC. A single record per CDR3 protein comes from TCRdb applying MiXCR to the RACE reads. The top ten clones hold around 6% of a sample with a few hundred thousand distinct CDR3 sequences, more than 5% of them seen once. The sample was whole blood, taken in connection with sensitization to the hapten diphenylcyclopropenone (DPC). These receptors were taken from a woman younger than 35 with alopecia areata. Some clones in this sample may be carry-over from other donors' samples.

This chain uses TRBV24-1 with TRBJ2-7, with D tentatively TRBD1 (6 bases). CDR3 length: 15 amino acids. Germline V gene lookup returns CDR1 KGHDR and CDR2 SFDVKD. Trimming left V 5 bases short and J 1 base short, with 14 bases between. The CDR3 coding sequence is TGTGCCACCAGTGCGGGGACAATCCAGTCCTACGAGCAGTACTTC. Amino acids: CATSAGTIQSYEQYF.

This clonotype has at least ten counts. This chain uses TRBV6-2 or TRBV6-3 with TRBJ1-5; D unresolved. Between the trimmed V and J ends, which lost 5 bases and 7 bases, there was a span of 12 bases. This CDR3 contains 13 residues. From germline, CDR1 is MNHEY and CDR2 SVGEGT. CDR3 nucleotide sequence: TGTGCCAGCAGTACCCCTCGTGGGCAGCCCCAGCATTTT. This gives the protein CASSTPRGQPQHF.

The V call is TRBV7-9, the J call TRBJ1-2, with D unresolved. CDR1 is SEHNR, CDR2 FQNEAQ, per germline (reference sequence). This CDR3 is 12 amino acids long. V shed 8 bases and J shed 10 bases, with 17 bases lying between them. CDR3: CASGWTAGDYTF. CDR3 in DNA: TGTGCCAGCGGGTGGACGGCGGGCGACTACACCTTC.

On this clonotype itself: This may stem from a read error, because a much larger clone lies one nucleotide away. The chain links TRBV7-6 to TRBJ1-3; D not resolved. The CDR3 covers 15 residues. Trimming stripped 2 bases from V and 0 bases from J, with 8 bases between. CDR1 is SGHVS and CDR2 is FNYEAQ in the germline V gene. CDR3 protein: CASSLPCHSGNTIYF. CDR3 bases: TGTGCCAGCAGCTTACCCTGCCACTCTGGAAACACCATATATTTT. Complete variable domain (other parts from reference TRBV7-6 and TRBJ1-3): GAGVSQSPRYKVTKRGQDVALRCDPISGHVSLYWYRQALGQGPEFLTYFNYEAQQDKSGLPNDRFSAERPEGSISTLTIQRTEQRDSAMYRCASSLPCHSGNTIYFGEGSWLTVV.

The table lists this clonotype with many counts. V usage is TRBV29-1 and J usage is TRBJ1-4; D possibly corresponds to TRBD1 (5 bases). The CDR3 has 18 amino acids. CDR1 is SQVTM and CDR2 is ANQGSEA in the germline V gene. The DNA of the CDR3 is TGCAGGCAAAGGGAGACCCCCCCTCAGGGCAGGGCTAATGAAAAACTGTTTTTT. Translation gives CRQRETPPQGRANEKLFF.

This clonotype was counted between two and nine times. The chain combines TRBV5-1 with TRBJ2-1; 11 bases match TRBD2. J gave up 7 bases and V 8 bases, and 17 bases lay outside the gene matches. The CDR3 runs 17 residues. Germline loops: CDR1 SGHRS, CDR2 YFSETQ. The CDR3 bases are TGCGCCAGGGTCCACCACCGATCGTCTAGCGGGGGGAATGAGCAGTTCTTC. It encodes CARVHHRSSSGGNEQFF.

This clonotype has a handful of counts. The CDR3 reads CASSRGGLDTQYF. CDR3 bases: TGTGCCAGCAGCAGAGGGGGCCTAGATACGCAGTATTTT. The chain has TRBV13 and TRBJ2-3; TRBD1 agrees at 7 bases. V shed 5 bases, J shed 5 bases, and the junction held 4 bases outside the gene matches. The V gene's germline CDR1 is PRHDT and CDR2 FYEKMQ (reference sequence). CDR3 length equals 13 residues. The complete variable domain, with remaining parts taken from reference TRBV13 and TRBJ2-3, reads AAGVIQSPRHLIKEKRETATLKCYPIPRHDTVYWYQQGPGQDPQFLISFYEKMQSDKGSIPDRFSAQQFSDYHSELNMSSLELGDSALYFCASSRGGLDTQYFGPGTRLTVL.

The chain links TRBV11-2 to TRBJ1-5, with D unclear. V lost 2 bases, J lost 6 bases, and 20 bases lay in between. Germline V CDR1 and CDR2: SGHAT, FQNNGV. The CDR3 contains 17 residues. DNA of the CDR3: TGTGCCAGCAGCTTAATCGTTAGGGCGGGTATAAGTCAGCCCCAGCATTTT. Encoded protein: CASSLIVRAGISQPQHF.

This clonotype turned up a few times. A read error may account for a junction end that differs from germline. V is TRBV20-1 and J is TRBJ2-7, with a tentative D call TRBD1 (6 bases). CDR3 length: 14 amino acids. Germline CDR1 is DFQATT and CDR2 is SNEGSKA (reference sequence). CDR3 sequence: CSAVLDSFSYGQYF. In DNA form, the CDR3 reads TGCAGTGCTGTTCTGGACAGTTTCTCCTACGGGCAGTACTTC.

This clonotype has more than one count but fewer than ten. In DNA form, the CDR3 reads TGCGCCAGCAGCCGATTAGCGGGGGGCTTGTCCTACAATGAGCAGTTCTTC. It is translated as CASSRLAGGLSYNEQFF. The chain links TRBV5-1 to TRBJ2-1, with TRBD2 identical over 10 bases. Trimming cost V 4 bases and J 1 base; bases outside gene matches: 8. Looked up from germline, CDR1 is SGHRS and CDR2 is YFSETQ. The CDR3 is 17 residues long.

Ten or more counts support this clonotype. This chain links TRBV13 with TRBJ2-7; 16 bases are shared with TRBD2. Germline loops: CDR1 PRHDT, CDR2 FYEKMQ (reference sequence). After removal of 1 base from V and 2 bases from J, the junction contained 11 bases not matched to a gene. CDR3 length equals 20 residues. This CDR3 is CASSLDPGLAGGYQAYEQYF. For the CDR3, the DNA is TGTGCCAGCAGCTTAGACCCGGGACTAGCGGGGGGGTATCAGGCCTACGAGCAGTACTTC.

This clonotype occurred many times. The chain joins TRBV18 to TRBJ2-3; possibly TRBD1 for D (6 bases). Germline assignment: CDR1 KGHSH and CDR2 LQKENI. This CDR3 comprises 16 residues. Between the trimmed V and J ends, which lost 4 bases and 6 bases, there was a span of 20 bases. DNA for the CDR3: TGTGCCAGCTCACTCGCCGCAGGGGCCACCACGGATACGCAGTATTTT. It codes for CASSLAAGATTDTQYF.

This clonotype was detected many times. The V gene is TRBV27, the J gene TRBJ1-2, with D unresolved. The CDR3 runs 14 residues. Deletions cut 4 bases from V and 5 bases from J, with 14 bases between. Germline V gene sequence: CDR1 MNHEY, CDR2 SMNVEV (reference sequence). DNA of the CDR3: TGTGCCAGCAGTTCCCACGGGATAAAATATGGCTACACCTTC. It translates to CASSSHGIKYGYTF.

This clonotype was observed at least ten times. The V call is TRBV12-3 or TRBV12-4, the J call TRBJ2-1, with a tentative D call TRBD1 (6 bases). The V gene lost 5 bases and the J gene lost 15 bases, with 20 bases spanning the gap. CDR3 length equals 13 residues. CDR3 loop: CASSPTGTLGWFF. CDR3 DNA sequence: TGTGCCAGCAGTCCCACCGGGACACTAGGTTGGTTCTTC.

This clonotype was found many times. The chain carries TRBV4-3 and TRBJ2-3; a weak D match, TRBD1 (6 bases). The CDR3 has 14 residues. Germline loops: CDR1 LGHNA, CDR2 YSLEER. Trimming cost V 0 bases and J 10 bases, with 14 bases left between them. CDR3 nucleotide sequence: TGCGCCAGCAGCCAAGAGGCAGGGGTATCAGCGCAGTATTTT. Protein product: CASSQEAGVSAQYF.

This clonotype was seen a few times. The chain joins TRBV5-4 to TRBJ2-5, with TRBD1 matching 8 bases. The CDR3 contains 16 residues. Germline CDR1 and CDR2: SGHNT and YYREEE (reference sequence). J gave up 3 bases and V 0 bases, and 7 bases lay outside the gene matches. The CDR3 sequence is CASSLDSRTGKETQYF. CDR3 nucleotide sequence: TGTGCCAGCAGCTTGGACTCACGGACAGGGAAAGAGACCCAGTACTTC.

This clonotype has a handful of counts. This chain connects TRBV2 to TRBJ2-7; 9 positions match TRBD1. With 6 bases clipped from V and 5 bases from J, the junction kept 11 bases outside the gene matches. The CDR3 totals 15 residues. Germline-derived CDR1 and CDR2 are SNHLY and FYNNEI. In DNA form, the CDR3 reads TGTGCCAGCAGCGCCTTACAGGGGGCGACCAACGAGCAGTACTTC. Translated: CASSALQGATNEQYF.

CDR3 sequence (DNA): TGTGCCAGCATCCCCTCCGCCGGGACTAGTTATTATGAGCAGTTCTTC. This codes for CASIPSAGTSYYEQFF. V gene TRBV6-2 or TRBV6-3 combines with J gene TRBJ2-1, with 8 bases fitting TRBD2. The CDR3 is made up of 16 amino acids. Trimming cost V 7 bases and J 8 bases; bases outside gene matches: 16. The germline gives CDR1 MNHEY, CDR2 SVGEGT.

This clonotype occurred a few times. This chain links TRBV7-3 with TRBJ1-1; unclear D gene. With 8 bases removed from V and 5 bases from J, the gap between germline ends came to 18 bases. CDR1 and CDR2 from the germline V gene are SGHTA and FQGTGA. CDR3 length: 14 amino acids. The CDR3 DNA reads TGTGCCAGCTCCCCCGTCGGGGAAATAACTGAAGCTTTCTTT. Translating it yields CASSPVGEITEAFF.

The sample holds a few counts of this clonotype. The genes are TRBV6-5 and TRBJ2-5; no reliable D call. The CDR3 is 11 amino acids. Trimming removed 6 bases at V and 5 bases at J, with 7 bases between. The germline V gene has CDR1 MNHEY and CDR2 SVGAGI. CDR3 DNA sequence: TGTGCCAGCAGGCGCCTGGAGACCCAGTACTTC. It translates to CASRRLETQYF.

The chain is built from TRBV5-1 and TRBJ2-1; 12 bases line up with TRBD2. Germline V lookup: CDR1 SGHRS, CDR2 YFSETQ. Germline trimming cut 1 base from V and 9 bases from J; bases unmatched to any gene: 5. This CDR3 region has 15 residues. The CDR3, as DNA: TGCGCCAGCAGCTTGCTAGCGGGGGGGCTAGGTGAGCAGTTCTTC. This gives the protein CASSLLAGGLGEQFF. Variable domain in full (rest from reference TRBV5-1 and TRBJ2-1): KAGVTQTPRYLIKTRGQQVTLSCSPISGHRSVSWYQQTPGQGLQFLFEYFSETQRNKGNFPGRFSGRQFSNSRSEMNVSTLELGDSALYLCASSLLAGGLGEQFFGPGTRLTVL.

There are many counts of this clonotype. The gene calls are TRBV7-2 and TRBJ2-1; no clear D gene. With 1 base removed from V and 15 bases from J, the gap between germline ends came to 16 bases. There are 13 residues in the CDR3. Germline V gene data show CDR1 as SGHTA and CDR2 as FQGNSA. The CDR3 sequence is CASSLGARDVGFF. CDR3 coding DNA: TGTGCCAGCAGCTTAGGGGCCCGTGATGTTGGGTTCTTC.

This clonotype was seen a few times. The chain combines TRBV12-3 or TRBV12-4 with TRBJ2-3; D is unresolved. Trimming took off 3 bases at V and 2 bases at J, with 9 bases between the two ends. The CDR3 has 14 amino acids. CDR3 region: CASSLSPVTDTQYF. The CDR3 DNA sequence: TGTGCCAGCAGTTTGAGCCCAGTCACAGATACGCAGTATTTT.